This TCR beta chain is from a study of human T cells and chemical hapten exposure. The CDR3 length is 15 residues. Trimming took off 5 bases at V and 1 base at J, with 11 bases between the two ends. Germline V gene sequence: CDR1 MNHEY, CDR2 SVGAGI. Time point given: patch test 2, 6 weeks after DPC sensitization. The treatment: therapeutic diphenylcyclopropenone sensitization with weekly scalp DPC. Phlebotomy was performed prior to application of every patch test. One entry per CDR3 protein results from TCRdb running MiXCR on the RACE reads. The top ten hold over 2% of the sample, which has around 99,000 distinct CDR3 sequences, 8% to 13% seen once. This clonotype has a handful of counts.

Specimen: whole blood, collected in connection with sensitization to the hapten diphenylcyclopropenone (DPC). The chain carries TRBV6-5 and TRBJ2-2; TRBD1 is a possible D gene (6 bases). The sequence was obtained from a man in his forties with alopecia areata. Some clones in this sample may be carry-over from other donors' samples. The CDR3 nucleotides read TGTGCCAGCAGTCGTGGGACAAAGAACACCGGGGAGCTGTTTTTT. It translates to CASSRGTKNTGELFF.